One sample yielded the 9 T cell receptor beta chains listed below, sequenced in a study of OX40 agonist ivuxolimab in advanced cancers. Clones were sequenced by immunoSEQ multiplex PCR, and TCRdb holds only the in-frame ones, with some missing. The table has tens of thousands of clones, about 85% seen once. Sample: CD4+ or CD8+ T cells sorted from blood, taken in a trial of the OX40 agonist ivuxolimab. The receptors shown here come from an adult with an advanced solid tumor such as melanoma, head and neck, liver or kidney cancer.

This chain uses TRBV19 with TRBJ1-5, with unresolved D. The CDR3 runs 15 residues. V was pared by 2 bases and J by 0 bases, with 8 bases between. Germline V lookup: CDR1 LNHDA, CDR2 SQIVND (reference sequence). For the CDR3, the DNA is TGTGCCAGTAGTATAACCGGACCTAGCAATCAGCCCCAGCATTTT. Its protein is CASSITGPSNQPQHF.

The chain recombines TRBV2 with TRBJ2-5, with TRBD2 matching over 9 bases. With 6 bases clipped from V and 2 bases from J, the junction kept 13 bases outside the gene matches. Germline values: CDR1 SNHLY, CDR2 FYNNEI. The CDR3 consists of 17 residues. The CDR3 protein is CASRFWIAGAIQETQYF. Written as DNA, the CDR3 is TGTGCCAGCAGGTTCTGGATAGCGGGAGCAATTCAAGAGACCCAGTACTTC.

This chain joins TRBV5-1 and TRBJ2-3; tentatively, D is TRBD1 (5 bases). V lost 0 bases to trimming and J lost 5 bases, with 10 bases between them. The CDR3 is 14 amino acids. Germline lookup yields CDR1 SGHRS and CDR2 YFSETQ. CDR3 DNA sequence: TGCGCCAGCAGCTTGGGGCAGGGTAAAGATACGCAGTATTTT. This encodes CASSLGQGKDTQYF.

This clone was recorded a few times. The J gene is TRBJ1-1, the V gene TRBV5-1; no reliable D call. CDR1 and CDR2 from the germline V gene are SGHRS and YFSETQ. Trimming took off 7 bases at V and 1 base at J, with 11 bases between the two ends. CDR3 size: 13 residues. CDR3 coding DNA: TGCGCCAGCCAAACGTCGCAGAACACTGAAGCTTTCTTT. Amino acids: CASQTSQNTEAFF. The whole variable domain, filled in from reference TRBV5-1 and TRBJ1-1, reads KAGVTQTPRYLIKTRGQQVTLSCSPISGHRSVSWYQQTPGQGLQFLFEYFSETQRNKGNFPGRFSGRQFSNSRSEMNVSTLELGDSALYLCASQTSQNTEAFFGQGTRLTVV.

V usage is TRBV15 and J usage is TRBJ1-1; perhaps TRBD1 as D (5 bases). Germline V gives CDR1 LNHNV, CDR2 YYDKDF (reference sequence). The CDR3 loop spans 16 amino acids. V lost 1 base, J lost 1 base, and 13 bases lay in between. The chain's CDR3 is CATSRVQSRANTEAFF. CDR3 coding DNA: TGTGCCACCAGCAGAGTTCAGTCCAGGGCGAACACTGAAGCTTTCTTT.

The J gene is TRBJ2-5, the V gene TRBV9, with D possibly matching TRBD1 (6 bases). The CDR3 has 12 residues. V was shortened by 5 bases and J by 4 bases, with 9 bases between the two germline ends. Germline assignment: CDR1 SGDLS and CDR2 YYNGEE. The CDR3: CASRGAGETQYF. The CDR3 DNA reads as TGTGCCAGCAGGGGGGCGGGAGAGACCCAGTACTTC.

The CDR3: CASSLAQGRRLSGANVLTF. CDR3 bases: TGTGCCAGCAGCTTAGCGCAGGGGAGGAGGCTCTCTGGGGCCAACGTCCTGACTTTC. The chain couples TRBV7-9 to TRBJ2-6; the D call may be TRBD1 or TRBD2 (6 bases each). CDR3 size: 19 residues. The V gene lost 0 bases and the J gene lost 0 bases, with 15 bases spanning the gap. The V gene's germline CDR1 is SEHNR and CDR2 FQNEAQ (reference sequence).

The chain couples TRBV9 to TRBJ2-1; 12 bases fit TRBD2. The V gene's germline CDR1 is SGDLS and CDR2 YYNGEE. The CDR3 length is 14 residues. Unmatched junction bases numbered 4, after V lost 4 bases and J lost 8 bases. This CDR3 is CASSLGLAGHEQFF. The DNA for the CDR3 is TGTGCCAGCAGCCTCGGACTAGCGGGACATGAGCAGTTCTTC.

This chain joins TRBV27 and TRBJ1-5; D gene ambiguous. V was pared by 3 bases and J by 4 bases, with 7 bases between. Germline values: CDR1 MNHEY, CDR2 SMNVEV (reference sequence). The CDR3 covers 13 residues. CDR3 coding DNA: TGTGCCAGCAGTTTTGACCTTAATCAGCCCCAGCATTTT. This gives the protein CASSFDLNQPQHF.